This is a list of T cell receptor beta chains from one sample in a study of vaccination and CD4 T cells after COVID-19. No antigen has been identified for these receptors. Each CDR3 protein is one row after TCRdb ran MiXCR on the PCR reads. The table lists some 20,000 distinct CDR3 sequences, approximately 31% of them singletons. Source material: cultured CD4+ T cells from blood. The receptor source for this set is a human donor with COVID-19. CDR3s include the opening cysteine and the closing phenylalanine or tryptophan. D genes are given only for firm matches. Expanded clones are given a class, and other clones once, few, many or no size at all.

D	size	V	J	DNA	CDR3
NA	NA	TRBV12-3/TRBV12-4	TRBJ2-5	TGTGCCAGCAGTCCCGCAGACTTGGCGAGTCAAGAGACCCAGTACTTC	CASSPADLASQETQYF
NA	NA	TRBV20-1	TRBJ1-3	TGCAGTGCTAGAGATCAAGGCAGGGGTGACTCTGGAAACACCATATATTTT	CSARDQGRGDSGNTIYF
TRBD2	few	TRBV7-3	TRBJ2-3	TGTGCCAGCAGCTCCAGCGGGGGACGCACAGATACGCAGTATTTT	CASSSSGGRTDTQYF
NA	few	TRBV6-2/TRBV6-3	TRBJ1-1	TGTGCCAGCAGTTACTCGTTGAAGAATTTGAACACTGAAGCTTTCTTT	CASSYSLKNLNTEAFF
NA	few	TRBV20-1	TRBJ2-7	TGCAGTGCTAGAGAGAAGTACGAGCAGTACTTC	CSAREKYEQYF
NA	few	TRBV11-2	TRBJ2-7	TGTGCCAGCAGCTTAGACAGGGCGGGCCTCTCCGAGCAGTACTTC	CASSLDRAGLSEQYF
NA	NA	TRBV6-2/TRBV6-3	TRBJ2-7	TGTGCCAGCAGTTATCAGGGATCAATTTACGAGCAGTACTTC	CASSYQGSIYEQYF
NA	NA	TRBV10-3	TRBJ2-2	TGTGCCATCAGTGACAGCTCGAACACCGGGGAGCTGTTTTTT	CAISDSSNTGELFF
TRBD1	once	TRBV29-1	TRBJ1-2	TGCAGCGTTGATGGAGGACGGGACAGGCAGTACGGCTACACCTTC	CSVDGGRDRQYGYTF
TRBD1	few	TRBV10-3	TRBJ2-2	TGTGCCATCAGTGAGTCAGGACAGGGGACGACCGGGGAGCTGTTTTTT	CAISESGQGTTGELFF
NA	few	TRBV24-1	TRBJ2-3	TGTGCCACCAGTGATTTTCGCAGGCCCACAGATACGCAGTATTTT	CATSDFRRPTDTQYF
NA	NA	TRBV2	TRBJ1-5	TGTGCCAGCAGCGACGGTAGGACGGGCAATCAGCCCCAGCATTTT	CASSDGRTGNQPQHF
NA	few	TRBV2	TRBJ1-6	TGTGCCAGCAGTGGGGGAGGGAATTCACCCCTCCACTTT	CASSGGGNSPLHF
TRBD2	NA	TRBV5-6	TRBJ2-3	TGTGCCAGCAGCCAGGGACTACCCTTAAATGGTATGGATACGCAGTATTTT	CASSQGLPLNGMDTQYF
NA	few	TRBV27	TRBJ1-6	TGTGCCAGCAGTTTATCGACTCAGGGAGTGTCACCCCTCCACTTT	CASSLSTQGVSPLHF
NA	NA	TRBV20-1	TRBJ1-5	TGCAGTGCTAGAGATCGCATTAGCAATCAGCCCCAGCATTTT	CSARDRISNQPQHF
NA	few	TRBV7-2	TRBJ1-3	TGTGCCAGCAAAGAGCGTCCGAGCTCTGGAAACACCATATATTTT	CASKERPSSGNTIYF
NA	NA	TRBV12-3/TRBV12-4	TRBJ2-4	TGTGCCAGCAGTTTGGGGACGGGCAAAAACATTCAGTACTTC	CASSLGTGKNIQYF
TRBD1	medium-sized	TRBV25-1	TRBJ1-6	TGTGCCAGCAGTGCCCCCGGGACAGCTCCCCTCCACTTT	CASSAPGTAPLHF
NA	NA	TRBV28	TRBJ1-4	TGTGCCAGCATGCCTTCGGGAACTAATGAAAAACTGTTTTTT	CASMPSGTNEKLFF
NA	NA	TRBV5-6	TRBJ2-3	TGTGCCAGCAGCTTGGTTTCCGGGAAAAGCACAGATACGCAGTATTTT	CASSLVSGKSTDTQYF
NA	NA	TRBV6-5	TRBJ2-1	TGTGCCAGCAGTTACTCTGTCTTGAGCTCCTACAATGAGCAGTTCTTC	CASSYSVLSSYNEQFF
TRBD1	few	TRBV6-1	TRBJ1-1	TGTGCCAGCAGGGACAGGGGGCGCGACACTGAAGCTTTCTTT	CASRDRGRDTEAFF
NA	NA	TRBV6-4	TRBJ1-6	TGTGCCAGCAGTGATTCGACAGGTTCCTCCTCACCCCTCCACTTT	CASSDSTGSSSPLHF
TRBD1	NA	TRBV29-1	TRBJ2-2	TGCAGCATCGACAGGGGAAACACCGGGGAGCTGTTTTTT	CSIDRGNTGELFF
NA	NA	TRBV19	TRBJ2-5	TGTGCCAGTAGTCAGCTAGCCCAAGAGACCCAGTACTTC	CASSQLAQETQYF
NA	NA	TRBV7-2	TRBJ2-1	TGTGCCAGCAGCTTAGAGGCTCCCCGGGGGCAGTTCTTC	CASSLEAPRGQFF